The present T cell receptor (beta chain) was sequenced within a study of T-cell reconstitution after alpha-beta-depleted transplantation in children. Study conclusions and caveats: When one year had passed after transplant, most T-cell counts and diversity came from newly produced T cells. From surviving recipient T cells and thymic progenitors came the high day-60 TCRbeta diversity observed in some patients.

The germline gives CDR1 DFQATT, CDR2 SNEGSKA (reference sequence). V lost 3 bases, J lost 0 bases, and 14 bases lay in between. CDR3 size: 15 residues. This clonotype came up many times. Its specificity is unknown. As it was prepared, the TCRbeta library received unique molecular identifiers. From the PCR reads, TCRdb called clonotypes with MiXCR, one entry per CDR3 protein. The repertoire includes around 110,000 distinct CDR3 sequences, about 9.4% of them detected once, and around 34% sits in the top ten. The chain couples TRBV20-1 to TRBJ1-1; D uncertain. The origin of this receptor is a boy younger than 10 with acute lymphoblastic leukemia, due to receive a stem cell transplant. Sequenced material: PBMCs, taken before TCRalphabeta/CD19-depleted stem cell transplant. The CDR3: CSASGSRFMNTEAFF. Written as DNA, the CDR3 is TGCAGTGCTAGCGGCAGCCGGTTCATGAACACTGAAGCTTTCTTT.